The rows below give T cell receptor beta chains drawn from one sample of a study of shared clonotypes between healthy human individuals. The repertoire was sequenced with immunoSEQ multiplex PCR; TCRdb's copy has only in-frame clones and lacks some. The data show approximately 590,000 clones, 95% seen once. The sample was naive CD8+ T cells sorted from blood. These receptors all stem from a woman between 25 and 40 years old in good health. CDR3s leave out the opening cysteine and the closing phenylalanine or tryptophan.

CDR3 protein	V gene
ASSMVQGSYEQY	TRBV19
ASSLPKDGGGVDTEAF	TRBV7-9
ASSLGGSGIDYNEQF	TRBV7-9
ASSLAQGYYGYT	TRBV7-9
ASSPSGGETQY	TRBV9
ASSAGSYEQY	TRBV19
ASSNRTKAYEQY	TRBV21-1
ASSHDSRSSYEQY	TRBV27
ASKDGLASSYEQY	TRBV6-5
ASSPRGPSVRETQY	TRBV4-1
ASSAGTSGYEQY	TRBV5-1
ASSQSRVMDQPQH	TRBV4-1
ASSLGQGRSNQPQH	TRBV13
ASSASTGHSPLH	TRBV9
ASSLGREGVDTQY	TRBV13
ASRDRDRGFPDTQY	TRBV6-6
ASRSSGNTIY	TRBV27
ASSEPHRGLGNTEAF	TRBV6-1
ASSPVAGDSYEQY	TRBV11-3
ASTPPGANVLT	TRBV25-1
ASSPLTTRVYNEQF	TRBV27
ASSQGQGGTEAF	TRBV28
ASSEEPSEAF	TRBV5-1
ASSEAWGREQY	TRBV2
ASSLRGSWETQY	TRBV27
ASTRDTYEQF	TRBV2
ASSLVAGGVKDEQY	TRBV7-8
ASSLGQANSYNEQF	TRBV7-9
ASSLALAGPYNEQF	TRBV7-7
ASSGGAYEQY	TRBV5-6
ASSANRDRDSNQPQH	TRBV5-6
AWSVMGAGNTIY	TRBV30
SVRRTEDYGYT	TRBV29-1
ASSFQGSFNQPQH	TRBV28
SVGGVRDHYHQETQY	TRBV29-1
ASTIGEQETQY	TRBV2
ASSPTRGREAGELF	TRBV11-2
ASRRGNEKLF	TRBV5-1
ATSDRVVNYNEQF	TRBV28
ASSQGQGSGYEQY	TRBV2
ASSLTGGNTEAF	TRBV28
ASRNGRRQETQY	TRBV2
ASSFLATGSYGYT	TRBV28
ASSRSGQKY	TRBV11-2
ASIHRTEQETQY	TRBV27
SVLGGRNTGELF	TRBV29-1
ASSEVEEAYEQY	TRBV6-1
ATSRGQGKGPNIDEQF	TRBV15